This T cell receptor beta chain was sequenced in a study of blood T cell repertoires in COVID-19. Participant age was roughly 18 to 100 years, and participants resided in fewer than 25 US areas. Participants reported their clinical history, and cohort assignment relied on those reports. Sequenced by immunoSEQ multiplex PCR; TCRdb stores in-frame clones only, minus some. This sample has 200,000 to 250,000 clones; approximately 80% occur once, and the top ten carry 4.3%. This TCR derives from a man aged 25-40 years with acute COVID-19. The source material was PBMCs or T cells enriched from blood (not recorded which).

The CDR3 region is CATSRDGLYGYTF. CDR3 DNA sequence: TGTGCCACCAGCAGAGACGGACTCTATGGCTACACCTTC. This chain connects TRBV15 to TRBJ1-2, with unresolved D. CDR3 length equals 13 residues. The germline V and J ends were trimmed by 0 bases and 4 bases, with 6 bases remaining between them. Germline CDR1 is LNHNV and CDR2 is YYDKDF (reference sequence).